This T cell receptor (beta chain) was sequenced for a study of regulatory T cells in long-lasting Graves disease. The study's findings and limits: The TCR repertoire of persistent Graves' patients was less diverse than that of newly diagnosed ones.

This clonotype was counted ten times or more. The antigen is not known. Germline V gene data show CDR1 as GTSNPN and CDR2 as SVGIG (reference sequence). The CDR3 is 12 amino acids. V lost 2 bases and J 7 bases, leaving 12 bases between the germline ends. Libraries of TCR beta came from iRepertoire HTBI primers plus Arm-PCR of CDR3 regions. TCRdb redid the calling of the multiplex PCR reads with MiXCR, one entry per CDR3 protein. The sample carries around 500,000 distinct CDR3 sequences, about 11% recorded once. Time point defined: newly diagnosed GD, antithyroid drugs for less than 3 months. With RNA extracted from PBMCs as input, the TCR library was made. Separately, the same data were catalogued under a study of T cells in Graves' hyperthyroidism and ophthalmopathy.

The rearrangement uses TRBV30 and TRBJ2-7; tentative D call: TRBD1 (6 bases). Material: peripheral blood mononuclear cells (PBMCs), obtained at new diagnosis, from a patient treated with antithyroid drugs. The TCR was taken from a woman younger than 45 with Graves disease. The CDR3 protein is CAWSPRGLEQYF. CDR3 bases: TGTGCCTGGAGTCCCAGGGGTTTGGAGCAGTACTTC.